This TCR beta chain was identified during a study of blood T cells in healthy people across ages. The V gene lost 0 bases and the J gene lost 0 bases, with 13 bases spanning the gap. CDR3 length: 16 residues. Per germline, CDR1 SGHDT and CDR2 YYEEEE. Total RNA amounts of at least 5.5 micrograms were extracted per sample. This clonotype was seen many times. Next came a second PCR, run for about 7 to 11 cycles, which used a sample-barcoded 5' primer along with a J-beta primer mix. The template-switch adaptor, which had 12 random nucleotides, put a tag on each cDNA molecule. Every sample produced at least 3 million CDR3-containing paired-end reads. One entry per CDR3 protein results from TCRdb running MiXCR on the 5' RACE reads. The sample lists fewer than 900,000 distinct CDR3 sequences, roughly two fifths occurring once.

Material for sequencing was blood. The chain joins TRBV5-6 to TRBJ2-7; D gene ambiguous. The clonotype comes from a woman aged 55-69 years in good health. The DNA of the CDR3 is TGTGCCAGCAGCTTGGGCCCCCTTCACTACTCCTACGAGCAGTACTTC. This sequence encodes CASSLGPLHYSYEQYF. Supplemented by reference TRBV5-6 and TRBJ2-7, the full variable domain reads DAGVTQSPTHLIKTRGQQVTLRCSPKSGHDTVSWYQQALGQGPQFIFQYYEEEERQRGNFPDRFSGHQFPNYSSELNVNALLLGDSALYLCASSLGPLHYSYEQYFGPGTRLTVT.